The table lists the clone carrying this T cell receptor (beta chain) with many counts. The SP2 primer and nested alpha and beta constant region primers amplified ligated cDNA in four rounds. TCRdb processed the UMI-ligation and nested PCR reads anew with MiXCR; each CDR3 protein has one entry. In the table there are about 37,000 distinct CDR3 sequences, approximately 11% of which are singletons. The sample originates from a study of naive and memory T cell subsets. Trimming shortened V by 5 bases and J by 3 bases, and 11 bases separated the two germline ends. The CDR3 runs to 12 residues. CDR1 DFQATT and CDR2 SNEGSKA come from the germline V gene (reference sequence). Treatment here: skin biopsy from PPD injection site in Mantoux-positive individual. TCR cDNA received a 3' ligated oligonucleotide that carried a UMI.

The gene calls are TRBV20-1 and TRBJ2-7; either TRBD1 or TRBD2 may fit D (6 bases each). The sample consisted of skin, taken from a tuberculin skin test site. The sequence came from an adult in good health. CDR3 in DNA: TGCAGTGCTCTGGGGGGCCTCTACGAGCAGTACTTC. The encoded protein is CSALGGLYEQYF.